This T cell receptor (beta chain) was captured by sequencing in a study of T-cell reconstitution after alpha-beta-depleted transplantation in children. The sample holds a few counts of this clonotype. The CDR3 spans 14 residues. Germline-derived CDR1 and CDR2 are SGHKS and YYEKEE (reference sequence). Trimming cost V 0 bases and J 5 bases, with 9 bases left between them. Molecular barcoding with unique molecular identifiers was used for the TCRbeta library. One entry per CDR3 protein results from TCRdb running MiXCR on the PCR reads. In the table there are a few hundred thousand distinct CDR3 sequences, about 16% of which are singletons.

The input for sequencing was PBMCs from the stem cell graft donor, taken from the stem cell graft. The chain uses TRBV5-5 and TRBJ1-5; D uncertain. The TCR originated in a human donor who donated a stem cell graft to a child with acute lymphoblastic leukemia. The CDR3, as DNA: TGTGCCAGCAGCTTGGTCGTACGAGATCAGCCCCAGCATTTT. Its protein product is CASSLVVRDQPQHF.